Included here is one TCR beta chain sequence, with context. After extraction with the RNeasy kit, roughly 0.45 to 1 ug of the RNA was reverse transcribed using random hexamers. TCRdb processed the immunoSEQ multiplex PCR reads anew with MiXCR; each CDR3 protein has one entry. The sample has about 240,000 distinct CDR3 sequences, less than 96% seen once. Germline V gene lookup returns CDR1 SGHNT and CDR2 YENEEA. V dropped 4 bases and J dropped 2; count of bases not matched to a gene: 7. The CDR3 has 17 residues. This entry is derived from a study of CD8 T cells in Susac syndrome. The sample comprised CD4+ T cells from PBMCs. This receptor was identified in a human donor with Susac syndrome. The chain couples TRBV11-3 to TRBJ2-3, with 12 bases fitting TRBD2. The CDR3 region is CASSSGTSGPLTDTQYF. The DNA of the CDR3 is TGTGCCAGCAGCTCCGGGACTAGCGGGCCACTCACAGATACGCAGTATTTT.